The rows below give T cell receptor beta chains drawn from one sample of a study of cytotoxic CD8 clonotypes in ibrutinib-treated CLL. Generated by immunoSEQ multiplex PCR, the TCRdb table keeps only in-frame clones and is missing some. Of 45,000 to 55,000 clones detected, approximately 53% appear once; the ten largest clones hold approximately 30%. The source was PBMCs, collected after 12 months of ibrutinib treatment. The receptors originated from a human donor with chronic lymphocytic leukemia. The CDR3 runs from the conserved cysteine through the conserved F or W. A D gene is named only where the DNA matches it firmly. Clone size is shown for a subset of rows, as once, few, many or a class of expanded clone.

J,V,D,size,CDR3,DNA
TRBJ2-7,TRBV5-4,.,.,CASSLEDYSYEQYF,TGTGCCAGCAGCTTGGAAGATTACTCCTACGAGCAGTACTTC
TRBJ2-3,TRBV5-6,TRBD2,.,CASGLAGGGRYTQYF,TGTGCCAGCGGACTAGCGGGAGGTGGAAGGTATACGCAGTATTTT
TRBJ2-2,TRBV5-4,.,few,CASSLNRERAAGELFF,TGTGCCAGCAGCCTAAACAGGGAAAGGGCAGCCGGGGAGCTGTTTTTT
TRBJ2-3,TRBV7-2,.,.,CASTPPGTDTQYF,TGTGCCAGCACCCCACCAGGGACAGATACGCAGTATTTT
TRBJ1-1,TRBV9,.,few,CASSPQTSNTEAFF,TGTGCCAGCAGCCCGCAGACGTCTAACACTGAAGCTTTCTTT
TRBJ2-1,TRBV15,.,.,CATSRRSGSYNEQFF,TGTGCCACCAGCAGGAGGTCGGGCTCCTACAATGAGCAGTTCTTC
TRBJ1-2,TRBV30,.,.,CAWSVYVNYGYTF,TGTGCCTGGAGTGTATACGTAAACTATGGCTACACCTTC
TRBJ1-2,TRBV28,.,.,CASSGRYGYTF,TGTGCCAGCAGTGGAAGGTATGGCTACACCTTC
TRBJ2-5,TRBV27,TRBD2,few,CASSPLAGYQETQYF,TGTGCCAGCAGTCCTCTAGCGGGTTACCAAGAGACCCAGTACTTC
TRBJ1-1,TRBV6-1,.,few,CASRARRADGTEAFF,TGTGCCAGCAGAGCGAGGAGGGCCGATGGCACTGAAGCTTTCTTT
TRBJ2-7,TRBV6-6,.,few,CASSYVRPQVVVQYF,TGTGCCAGCAGTTACGTCAGGCCCCAGGTTGTTGTGCAGTACTTC
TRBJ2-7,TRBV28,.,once,CASSLFRDTFYEQYF,TGTGCCAGCAGTTTATTCCGGGACACTTTCTACGAGCAGTACTTC
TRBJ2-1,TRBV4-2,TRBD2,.,CASRWEGTEQFF,TGTGCCAGCAGGTGGGAGGGCACTGAGCAGTTCTTC
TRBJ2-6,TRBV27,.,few,CASRRGVEANVLTF,TGTGCCAGCAGGAGAGGGGTGGAGGCCAACGTCCTGACTTTC
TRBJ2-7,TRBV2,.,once,CASSPGGGRSYEQYF,TGTGCCAGCAGCCCAGGGGGAGGACGGTCCTACGAGCAGTACTTC
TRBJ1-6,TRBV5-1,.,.,CASSTDGNSPLHF,TGCGCCAGCAGCACCGACGGTAATTCACCCCTCCACTTT
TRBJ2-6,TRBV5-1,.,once,CASSSEAGSGANVLTF,TGCGCCAGCAGCTCCGAAGCCGGCTCTGGGGCCAACGTCCTGACTTTC
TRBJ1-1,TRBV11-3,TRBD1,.,CASSLESGGRAEAFF,TGTGCCAGCAGCTTAGAATCAGGGGGGCGCGCTGAAGCTTTCTTT
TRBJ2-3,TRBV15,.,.,CATSMGNPDTQYF,TGTGCCACCAGCATGGGAAACCCAGATACGCAGTATTTT
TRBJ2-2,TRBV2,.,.,CASIVRNTGELFF,TGTGCCAGCATAGTGAGGAACACCGGGGAGCTGTTTTTT
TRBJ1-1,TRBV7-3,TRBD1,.,CASSQGAKTEAFF,TGTGCCAGCAGCCAGGGGGCGAAGACTGAAGCTTTCTTT
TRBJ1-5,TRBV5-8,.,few,CASSLGQPQHF,TGTGCCAGCAGCTTGGGACAGCCCCAGCATTTT
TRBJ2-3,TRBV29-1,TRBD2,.,CSLGTSGSEDTQYF,TGCAGCCTGGGGACTAGCGGGAGTGAAGATACGCAGTATTTT
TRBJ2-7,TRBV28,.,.,CASRPGFSENEQYF,TGTGCCAGCAGACCAGGGTTTTCGGAAAACGAGCAGTACTTC
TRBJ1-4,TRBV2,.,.,CASRADGAANEKLFF,TGTGCCAGCAGGGCGGACGGTGCAGCTAATGAAAAACTGTTTTTT
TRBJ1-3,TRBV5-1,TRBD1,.,CASSLRPDRVSGNTIYF,TGCGCCAGCAGCTTGCGACCTGACAGGGTTTCTGGAAACACCATATATTTT
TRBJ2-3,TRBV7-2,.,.,CATDRAVSTDTQYF,TGTGCCACCGACCGGGCGGTAAGCACAGATACGCAGTATTTT
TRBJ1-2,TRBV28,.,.,CASRSGGKDYGYTF,TGTGCCAGCAGGTCCGGGGGCAAGGACTATGGCTACACCTTC
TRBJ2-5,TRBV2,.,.,CASSSFGGQETQYF,TGTGCCAGCAGCAGCTTCGGGGGACAAGAGACCCAGTACTTC
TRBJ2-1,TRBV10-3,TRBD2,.,CAISGTSGSNEQFF,TGTGCCATCAGTGGGACTAGCGGGAGTAATGAGCAGTTCTTC
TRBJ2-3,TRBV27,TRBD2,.,CASSPGTSGKDTQYF,TGTGCCAGCAGCCCCGGGACTAGCGGGAAAGATACGCAGTATTTT
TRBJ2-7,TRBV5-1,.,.,CASSLLVGGNDEQYF,TGCGCCAGCAGCTTGTTAGTCGGGGGTAACGACGAGCAGTACTTC
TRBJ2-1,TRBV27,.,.,CASSSRTEKYNEQFF,TGTGCCAGCAGTTCCCGGACCGAAAAGTACAATGAGCAGTTCTTC
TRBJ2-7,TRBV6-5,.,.,CASSYSRVKSYEQYF,TGTGCCAGCAGTTACTCTCGGGTCAAATCCTACGAGCAGTACTTC
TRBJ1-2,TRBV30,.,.,CASDSYGYTF,TGTGCCTCCGACAGCTATGGCTACACCTTC
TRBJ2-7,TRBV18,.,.,CASSPGWGDEQYF,TGTGCCAGCTCACCCGGGTGGGGGGACGAGCAGTACTTC
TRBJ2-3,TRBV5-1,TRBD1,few,CASRGQGRGADTQYF,TGCGCCAGCAGAGGACAGGGGCGAGGTGCAGATACGCAGTATTTT
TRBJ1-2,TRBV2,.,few,CASTMNNYGYTF,TGTGCCAGCACCATGAATAACTATGGCTACACCTTC
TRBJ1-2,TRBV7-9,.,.,CASSLDGTLANYGYTF,TGTGCCAGCAGCTTAGATGGGACACTAGCTAACTATGGCTACACCTTC
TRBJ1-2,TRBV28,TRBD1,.,CASNPGGQGAYGYTF,TGTGCCAGCAACCCGGGCGGGCAGGGGGCCTATGGCTACACCTTC